The 18 T cell receptor beta chains given below trace back to one sample, sequenced in a study of blood T cell repertoires in COVID-19 (dated by TCRdb to the early 2020s). Library preparation employed the immunoSEQ multiplex PCR assay. Here the immuneACCESS table is served through TCRdb, limited to in-frame sequences with V and J called. Missing clones are a known gap in these copies; in checked studies unresolved V genes cover under half, and the rest lacks a known reason. Counted in this sample were roughly 400,000 clones; roughly 91% of them appeared once. Approximately 0.65% of the sample is held by the ten biggest clonotypes. Sequenced sample: PBMCs or T cells enriched from blood (not recorded which). The source of these receptors is a man younger than 30 who had recovered from COVID-19.

J is TRBJ2-2 and V is TRBV3-1 (or the pseudogene TRBV3-2), with D hard to call. CDR3 length: 14 residues. From germline, CDR1 is LGHDT and CDR2 YNNKEL (reference sequence). Deletions cut 0 bases from V and 2 bases from J, with 4 bases between. The CDR3 reads CASSQDLNTGELFF. Written as DNA, the CDR3 is TGTGCCAGCAGCCAAGATTTAAACACCGGGGAGCTGTTTTTT.

The chain employs TRBV9 and TRBJ2-6; a possible D gene is TRBD2 (5 bases). The CDR3 is 17 residues long. Germline CDR1 and CDR2: SGDLS and YYNGEE. The V and J ends lost 4 bases and 1 base respectively, with 15 bases between them. The CDR3 nucleotides read TGTGCCAGCAGCCCAAGAGGGCTGTTTTCTGGGGCCAACGTCCTGACTTTC. Amino acids: CASSPRGLFSGANVLTF.

The count of this clone is one. V usage is TRBV9 and J usage is TRBJ1-2, with D possibly TRBD1 on 6 matching bases. This CDR3 has 18 residues. Germline-derived CDR1 and CDR2 are SGDLS and YYNGEE. With 0 bases removed from V and 4 bases from J, the gap between germline ends came to 22 bases. CDR3 sequence (DNA): TGTGCCAGCAGCGTAGCTACCGGGGATTCAGGGGTTCCCTATGGCTACACCTTC. It codes for CASSVATGDSGVPYGYTF.

The chain recombines TRBV9 with TRBJ2-4, with 7 bases identical to TRBD2. J lost 5 bases, V lost 0 bases, and 5 bases had no gene match. The CDR3 loop spans 15 amino acids. Germline lookup yields CDR1 SGDLS and CDR2 YYNGEE. CDR3 nucleotides: TGTGCCAGCAGCGTAGGGTGGGCGGGAGAAAACATTCAGTACTTC. This gives the protein CASSVGWAGENIQYF.

The rearrangement joins TRBV19 to TRBJ1-2, with D possibly matching TRBD1 (5 bases). Germline CDR1 and CDR2: LNHDA and SQIVND (reference sequence). V dropped 5 bases and J dropped 4 bases, with 14 bases sitting between them. The CDR3 totals 14 residues. CDR3 sequence reads: CASSWRDRAYGYTF. CDR3 DNA sequence: TGTGCCAGTAGTTGGCGGGACCGAGCCTATGGCTACACCTTC.

This clone was recorded many times. The CDR3 loop is CASSPPWDYVIQYF. Written as DNA, the CDR3 is TGTGCCAGCAGTCCACCCTGGGACTACGTTATCCAGTACTTC. This rearrangement joins TRBV2 to TRBJ2-5, with 7 bases fitting TRBD2. Trimming at V came to 5 bases and at J to 10 bases, leaving 13 bases not matched to a gene. CDR3 length: 14 residues. Germline CDR1 is SNHLY and CDR2 is FYNNEI.

This clone has only a few counts. The chain combines TRBV30 with TRBJ1-5; TRBD1 aligns across 7 bases. The CDR3 sequence is 15 residues long. The V gene's germline CDR1 is GTSNPN and CDR2 SVGIG (reference sequence). The V segment lost 2 bases and the J segment 5 bases; nucleotides outside the gene matches: 9. CDR3 amino acids: CAWSIGQGEDQPQHF. CDR3 in DNA: TGTGCCTGGAGTATCGGGCAGGGGGAAGATCAGCCCCAGCATTTT.

This clone was seen only once. CDR3 loop: CAGHQLPNSPLHF. DNA for the CDR3: TGTGCCGGACATCAGTTACCTAATTCACCCCTCCACTTT. The chain uses TRBV2 and TRBJ1-6; weak D call: TRBD1 (5 bases). V was clipped by 11 bases and J by 6 bases, with 14 bases between them. The germline V gene has CDR1 SNHLY and CDR2 FYNNEI. The CDR3 spans 13 residues.

This clone occurred once. The J gene is TRBJ1-5, the V gene TRBV19; D remains unclear. The CDR3 spans 14 residues. The V and J ends lost 5 bases and 1 base respectively, with 9 bases between them. Germline loops: CDR1 LNHDA, CDR2 SQIVND (reference sequence). The CDR3 sequence: CASSEEYSNQPQHF. CDR3 in DNA: TGTGCCAGTAGTGAGGAATACAGCAATCAGCCCCAGCATTTT. Filled out from reference TRBV19 and TRBJ1-5, the complete variable domain reads DGGITQSPKYLFRKEGQNVTLSCEQNLNHDAMYWYRQDPGQGLRLIYYSQIVNDFQKGDIAEGYSVSREKKESFPLTVTSAQKNPTAFYLCASSEEYSNQPQHFGDGTRLSIL.

The chain is built from TRBV11-2 and TRBJ1-4; D perhaps matches TRBD1 (6 bases). The V gene lost 7 bases and the J gene lost 4 bases, with 25 bases spanning the gap. The CDR3 is made up of 18 amino acids. Germline V lookup: CDR1 SGHAT, CDR2 FQNNGV. The CDR3 is CASTSVRGRFGVNEKLFF. The CDR3 DNA sequence: TGTGCCAGCACCTCCGTCAGGGGCCGGTTTGGAGTTAATGAAAAACTGTTTTTT.

The chain recombines TRBV7-3 with TRBJ2-1; tentatively, D is TRBD2 (6 bases). CDR1 and CDR2 from the germline V gene are SGHTA and FQGTGA. Trimming shortened V by 0 bases and J by 8 bases, and 14 bases separated the two germline ends. The CDR3 is 15 residues long. As DNA, the CDR3 is TGTGCCAGCAGCTTAACGGGCAGGGAGGTCGATGAGCAGTTCTTC. It translates to CASSLTGREVDEQFF.

The rearrangement links TRBV3-1 (or the pseudogene TRBV3-2) to TRBJ2-5; 8 bases fit TRBD1. With V trimmed by 4 bases and J by 0 bases, 4 bases remained unmatched. The CDR3 totals 15 residues. Germline-derived CDR1 and CDR2 are LGHDT and YNNKEL (reference sequence). The CDR3 DNA is TGTGCCAGCAGCCTCCGGACAGGGTACCAAGAGACCCAGTACTTC. It encodes CASSLRTGYQETQYF.

CDR3 loop: CASSLASSYEQYF. The CDR3 nucleotides read TGTGCCAGCAGCTTAGCGAGTTCCTACGAGCAGTACTTC. This rearrangement joins TRBV7-2 to TRBJ2-7, with D hard to call. The CDR3 covers 13 residues. From germline, CDR1 is SGHTA and CDR2 FQGNSA. With 0 bases removed from V and 1 base from J, the gap between germline ends came to 4 bases.

This rearrangement joins TRBV18 to TRBJ2-1, with a weak D call TRBD2 (5 bases). The CDR3 runs 13 residues. V was cut by 6 bases and J by 8 bases, with 14 bases left in between. Germline V gene data show CDR1 as KGHSH and CDR2 as LQKENI. The CDR3 protein is CASSVALRDEQFF. The DNA for the CDR3 is TGTGCCAGCTCGGTAGCGTTAAGGGATGAGCAGTTCTTC.

The chain is built from TRBV2 and TRBJ2-2; 11 nucleotides agree with TRBD2. This CDR3 has 16 amino acids. CDR1 and CDR2 (germline): SNHLY, FYNNEI. V shed 6 bases and J 2 bases; nucleotides not matched to a gene: 5. CDR3 amino acids: CASSSTSGVNTGELFF. DNA for the CDR3: TGTGCCAGCAGCTCGACTAGCGGGGTTAACACCGGGGAGCTGTTTTTT. Looking up the rest from reference TRBV2 and TRBJ2-2 gives the full variable domain: EPEVTQTPSHQVTQMGQEVILRCVPISNHLYFYWYRQILGQKVEFLVSFYNNEISEKSEIFDDQFSVERPDGSNFTLKIRSTKLEDSAMYFCASSSTSGVNTGELFFGEGSRLTVL.

This clone has only one observation. This rearrangement joins TRBV19 to TRBJ1-3; 7 nucleotides match TRBD1. V was clipped by 6 bases and J by 4 bases; unmatched bases: 9. Germline V CDR1 and CDR2: LNHDA, SQIVND (reference sequence). The CDR3 spans 15 residues. The CDR3 DNA reads TGTGCCAGTAGCTCTTCGACAGGGTTCGGAAACACCATATATTTT. Translating it yields CASSSSTGFGNTIYF.

J is TRBJ2-5 and V is TRBV12-3 or TRBV12-4, with D unresolved. Trimming left V 6 bases short and J 7 bases short, with 6 bases between. The CDR3 totals 10 residues. CDR3 DNA sequence: TGTGCCAGCAGCCCGGGGACCCAGTACTTC. Translated: CASSPGTQYF.

This sequence joins TRBV5-5 and TRBJ1-1, with a tentative D call TRBD1 (5 bases). Deletions cut 2 bases from V and 1 base from J, with 9 bases between. The length of the CDR3 is 14 residues. Germline V gene data show CDR1 as SGHKS and CDR2 as YYEKEE (reference sequence). In DNA form, the CDR3 reads TGTGCCAGCAGCTTTGACAGATCGAACACTGAAGCTTTCTTT. The encoded protein is CASSFDRSNTEAFF.